This T cell receptor (beta chain) was sequenced for a study of siplizumab effects on memory and regulatory T cells (dated by TCRdb to the late 2010s). Regarding the complete study: The study looked at the effect of siplizumab, an anti-CD2 antibody, on alloreactive T-cell subsets in allogeneic mixed lymphocyte reactions made from human PBMCs.

This clone is a singleton in its sample. The specificity of this receptor is unknown. Base-call qualities are not available, and no considerably larger clone is one nucleotide away. V loses 5 bases, J loses 7 bases, and the germline ends lie 14 bases apart. Measured from the cysteine to the phenylalanine, the CDR3 is 14 residues long. The sequence is cut down to CDR3 DNA, 42 bases in frame from base 1. Looking up the germline V gene yields CDR1 SNHLY and CDR2 FYNNEI. Libraries were constructed by the immunoSEQ multiplex PCR assay. About 10^5 TCR templates per sample were assayed by the deep sequencing platform. Genomic DNA extracted from sorted T cells was used for TCRbeta CDR3 sequencing. The original pipeline was this. The R programming language was used for the clonal analysis of the TCRbeta CDR3 data. Unstimulated samples were compared with post-reaction CFSE-low samples to define alloreactive CD4+ and CD8+ clones. Regulatory or non-regulatory origin of alloreactive CD4+ clones was assigned by matching sequences to the sorted unstimulated Treg and non-Treg repertoires. TCRdb carries this immuneACCESS record with in-frame sequences only. Its versions omit some clonotypes, under half of them owing to an unresolved V gene in the studies checked, with the rest unexplained. The D gene and trimming were derived from the DNA, and the V and J assignments and clone size from that table. The sample table records about 50,000 clones; roughly 92% of these occur just once. The top ten hold 15% to 20% of the sample.

Overall results and qualifications from the work: The cumulative frequency of alloreactive sequences traceable to unstimulated CD4+ memory T cells was significantly reduced by siplizumab. Compared with memory T cells, unstimulated naive T cells appeared more diverse, and naive cells seemed to make a substantial contribution to the alloresponse. Because sequences at frequencies below about 10^-5 were poorly captured, only a minor fraction of alloreactive clones could be mapped back to unstimulated subsets. The suppressive function of proliferating Tregs from siplizumab cultures was not functionally confirmed. A naive or memory phenotype could not be assigned to roughly 80-95% of proliferating CD4+ or CD8+ clones. In reactions with siplizumab, an average of roughly 70% of mappable alloreactive CD4+ clones were Treg-derived, compared with 25% to 30% in control reactions.

TCRbeta CDR3 sequencing was performed on sorted unstimulated T cells and on proliferating T cells recovered from mixed lymphocyte reactions. Fresh whole blood from around 11 HLA-typed healthy donors was used to isolate PBMCs. The clonotype originates from a human donor in good health. The material sequenced was CD8+ T cells sorted from blood. The chain is encoded by TRBV2 joined to TRBJ1-4, with the D gene not clear enough to name. Read as DNA, the sequence is TGTGCCAGCAGTTTTGGAGTAGCGAGTGAAAAACTGTTTTTT. This sequence encodes CASSFGVASEKLFF.